This T cell receptor (beta chain) derives from a study of blood T cells in healthy people across ages. General observations from the study: CMV status of donors was not determined, possibly confounding expanded clonotype changes. Estimates of total diversity, which came from one million sequenced T cells, were considered to be underestimates. TCR beta diversity per million T cells fell roughly linearly with age.

Remarks on this clonotype: Its antigen remains unknown.

It was with a sample-barcoded 5' primer and a J-beta primer mix that a second PCR of about 6 to 12 cycles was run. Each of the samples gave a minimum of 2.5 million paired-end reads that contained CDR3. One entry per CDR3 protein, called by TCRdb with MiXCR from the 5' RACE reads. Seen here are about 650,000 distinct CDR3 sequences, roughly 32% observed once, and the top ten hold less than 20%. The CDR3 has 17 amino acids. Germline values: CDR1 SGHTA, CDR2 FQGTGA. The ends lost 5 bases at V and 6 bases at J; junction bases unmatched: 15. Sequencing was performed on blood. This clonotype originated in a woman aged 80 or over in good health. The V call is TRBV7-3, the J call TRBJ2-3, with 9 bases that match TRBD2. The CDR3 sequence is CASSQGGLLAGRDTQYF. CDR3 nucleotide sequence: TGTGCCAGCAGCCAAGGGGGGTTGCTAGCGGGGAGGGATACGCAGTATTTT.